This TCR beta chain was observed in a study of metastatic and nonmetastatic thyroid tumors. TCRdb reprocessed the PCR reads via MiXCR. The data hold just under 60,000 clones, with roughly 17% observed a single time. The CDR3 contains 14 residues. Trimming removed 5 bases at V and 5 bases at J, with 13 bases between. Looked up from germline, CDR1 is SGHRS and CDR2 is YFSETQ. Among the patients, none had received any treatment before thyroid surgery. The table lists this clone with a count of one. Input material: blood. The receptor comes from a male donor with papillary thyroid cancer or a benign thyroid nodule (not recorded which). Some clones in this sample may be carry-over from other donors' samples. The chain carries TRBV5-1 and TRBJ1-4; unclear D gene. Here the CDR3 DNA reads TGCGCCAGCAGGTTAGGGTGTACCAATGAAAAACTGTTTTTT. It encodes CASRLGCTNEKLFF. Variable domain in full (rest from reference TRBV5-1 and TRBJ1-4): KAGVTQTPRYLIKTRGQQVTLSCSPISGHRSVSWYQQTPGQGLQFLFEYFSETQRNKGNFPGRFSGRQFSNSRSEMNVSTLELGDSALYLCASRLGCTNEKLFFGSGTQLSVL.